One T cell receptor beta chain is described in this entry. Its antigen remains unidentified. This sample is part of a study of molecular identifiers for immune sequencing clone quantification. Looking at the study overall: Replicate experiments took RNA from roughly 18,000 or 92,000 naive CD8 cells, divided it five ways and sequenced four.

General study results and limits: Clones exceeding 20 RNA copies carried over 97% of effector molecules but under 1% of naive-cell molecules.

As previously described, bulk TCR libraries were made using listed TCR primers. TCRdb recomputed calls from the PCR reads with MiXCR, one row per CDR3 protein. In the table there are more than 300,000 distinct CDR3 sequences, 20% to 25% of which are singletons. In the sort, naive CD8 T cells were defined as CD8+CD4-CCR7+CD45RA+. CDR1 SEHNR and CDR2 FQNEAQ come from the germline V gene (reference sequence). CDR3 length: 16 residues. Trimming cost V 5 bases and J 0 bases, with 13 bases left between them. J is TRBJ2-2 and V is TRBV7-9, with D possibly TRBD1 on 6 matching bases. The sample taken for sequencing was naive CD8+ T cells from blood, with Jurkat cell RNA spiked in. Subset defined: FACS-sorted CD8+CD4-CCR7+CD45RA+ naive T cells. The receptor was isolated from a human donor in good health. Some libraries in this study had Jurkat cell RNA spiked in. CDR3 amino acids: CASSTPGHANTGELFF. CDR3 nucleotide sequence: TGTGCCAGCAGCACCCCGGGACACGCGAACACCGGGGAGCTGTTTTTT.